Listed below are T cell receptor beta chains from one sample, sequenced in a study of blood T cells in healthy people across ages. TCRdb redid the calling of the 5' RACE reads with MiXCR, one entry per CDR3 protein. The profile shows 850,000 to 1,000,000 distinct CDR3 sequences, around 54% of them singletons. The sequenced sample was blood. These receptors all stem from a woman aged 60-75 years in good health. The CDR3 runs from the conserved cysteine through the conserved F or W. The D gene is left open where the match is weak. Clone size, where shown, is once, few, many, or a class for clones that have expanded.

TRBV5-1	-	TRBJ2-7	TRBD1	CASSWGSGQVAGEQYF	TGCGCCAGCAGCTGGGGGTCAGGACAGGTAGCCGGCGAGCAGTACTTC
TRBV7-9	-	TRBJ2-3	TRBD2	CASSVSPGLAGDTDTQYF	TGTGCCAGCAGCGTCTCGCCGGGACTAGCGGGGGACACAGATACGCAGTATTTT
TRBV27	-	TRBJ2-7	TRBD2	CASSSLRGVGYEQYF	TGTGCCAGCAGCTCTCTGCGGGGGGTCGGCTACGAGCAGTACTTC
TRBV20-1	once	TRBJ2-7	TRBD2	CSTRPASGRVLAYEQYF	TGCAGTACTAGACCGGCTAGCGGGAGGGTTTTAGCCTACGAGCAGTACTTC
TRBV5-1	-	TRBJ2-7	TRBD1	CASSPGQGLGEQYF	TGCGCCAGCAGCCCGGGACAGGGATTGGGCGAGCAGTACTTC
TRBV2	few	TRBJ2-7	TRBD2	CASRGGLAGAYEQYF	TGTGCCAGCAGAGGGGGCCTAGCGGGAGCCTACGAGCAGTACTTC
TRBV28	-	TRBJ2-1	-	CASKAASSYNEQFF	TGTGCCAGCAAGGCGGCGAGCTCCTACAATGAGCAGTTCTTC
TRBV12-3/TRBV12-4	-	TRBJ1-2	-	CASSAGDWGGYTF	TGTGCCAGCAGTGCGGGGGATTGGGGCGGCTACACCTTC
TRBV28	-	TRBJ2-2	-	CAGGHPNTGELFF	TGTGCCGGGGGACACCCGAACACCGGGGAGCTGTTTTTT
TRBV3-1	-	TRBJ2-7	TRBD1	CASSLGQAPGQYF	TGTGCCAGCAGCCTTGGACAGGCCCCGGGACAGTACTTC
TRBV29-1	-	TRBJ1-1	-	CSVYPQVRTEAFF	TGCAGCGTTTATCCCCAGGTACGGACTGAAGCTTTCTTT
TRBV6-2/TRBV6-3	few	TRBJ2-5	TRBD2	CASSYPLSGSVETQYF	TGTGCCAGCAGTTACCCTCTAAGCGGGAGTGTGGAGACCCAGTACTTC
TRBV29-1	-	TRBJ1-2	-	CSVVDANYGYTF	TGCAGCGTTGTTGACGCTAACTATGGCTACACCTTC
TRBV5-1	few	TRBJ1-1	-	CASSTYEMNTEAFF	TGCGCCAGCAGCACCTACGAGATGAACACTGAAGCTTTCTTT
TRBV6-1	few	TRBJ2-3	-	CASSRGQTDTQYF	TGTGCCAGCAGCCGCGGACAAACAGATACGCAGTATTTT
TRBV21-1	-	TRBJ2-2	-	CASSKMRGGNTGELFF	TGTGCCAGCAGCAAGATGAGGGGAGGGAACACCGGGGAGCTGTTTTTT
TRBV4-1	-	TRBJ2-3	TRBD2	CASSQGVAGRADTQYF	TGCGCCAGCAGCCAAGGAGTAGCGGGTCGGGCAGATACGCAGTATTTT
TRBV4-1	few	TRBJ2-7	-	CASRLAWNNEQYF	TGCGCCAGCCGGCTAGCGTGGAACAATGAGCAGTACTTC
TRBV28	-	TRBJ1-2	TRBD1	CASSVTGGGADYGYTF	TGTGCCAGCAGTGTGACAGGGGGTGGTGCGGACTATGGCTACACCTTC
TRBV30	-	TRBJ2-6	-	CAWRTDSGANVLTF	TGTGCCTGGAGGACTGACTCTGGGGCCAACGTCCTGACTTTC
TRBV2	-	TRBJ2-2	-	CASRRGDSNTGELFF	TGTGCCAGCAGAAGAGGGGACTCGAACACCGGGGAGCTGTTTTTT
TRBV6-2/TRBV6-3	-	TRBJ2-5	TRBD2	CASRLAGGQETQYF	TGTGCCAGCAGGCTAGCGGGAGGCCAAGAGACCCAGTACTTC
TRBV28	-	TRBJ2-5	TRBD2	CASSLLTSGSGETQYF	TGTGCCAGCAGTTTATTGACTAGCGGGAGTGGGGAGACCCAGTACTTC
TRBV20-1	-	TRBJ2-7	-	CRAQGGHEQYF	TGCAGAGCCCAAGGGGGACACGAGCAGTACTTC
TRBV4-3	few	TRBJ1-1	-	CASSQEDETEAFF	TGCGCCAGCAGCCAGGAGGATGAAACTGAAGCTTTCTTT
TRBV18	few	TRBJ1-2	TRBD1	CASSPQGQLLNANTF	TGTGCCAGCTCACCCCAGGGACAGCTTCTCAATGCGAACACCTTC
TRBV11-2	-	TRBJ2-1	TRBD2	CASRKREGKFF	TGTGCCAGCAGAAAGCGGGAGGGCAAGTTCTTC
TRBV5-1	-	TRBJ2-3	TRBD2	CASSLLTSGSFSDTQYF	TGCGCCAGCAGCTTGTTGACTAGCGGGAGCTTTTCAGATACGCAGTATTTT
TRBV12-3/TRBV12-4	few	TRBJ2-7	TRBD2	CASSLIRGGPYYEQYF	TGTGCCAGCAGTTTAATTCGGGGGGGCCCGTACTACGAGCAGTACTTC
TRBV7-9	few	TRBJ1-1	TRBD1	CASSTGQGMNTEAFF	TGTGCCAGCAGCACTGGACAGGGAATGAACACTGAAGCTTTCTTT
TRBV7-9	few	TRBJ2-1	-	CASSPLQAGLINEQFF	TGTGCCAGCAGCCCTTTACAGGCAGGGCTTATCAATGAGCAGTTCTTC
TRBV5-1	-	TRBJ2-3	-	CASSVGEEPDTQYF	TGCGCCAGCAGCGTAGGAGAAGAACCAGATACGCAGTATTTT
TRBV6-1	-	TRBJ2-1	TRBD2	CASRRRTSGSSNEQFF	TGTGCCAGCAGGAGGAGGACTAGCGGGTCAAGCAATGAGCAGTTCTTC
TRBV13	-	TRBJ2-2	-	CASSSSWAGELFF	TGTGCCAGCAGCTCGTCCTGGGCCGGGGAGCTGTTTTTT
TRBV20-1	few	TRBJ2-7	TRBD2	CSARDPRLAVSYEQYF	TGCAGTGCTAGAGATCCGCGGCTAGCGGTCTCCTACGAGCAGTACTTC
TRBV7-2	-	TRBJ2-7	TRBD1	CASSLASGTVSYEQYF	TGTGCCAGCAGCTTAGCTTCCGGGACAGTATCCTACGAGCAGTACTTC
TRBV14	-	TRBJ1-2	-	CASSQAPGPYGYTF	TGTGCCAGCAGCCAAGCCCCGGGGCCCTATGGCTACACCTTC
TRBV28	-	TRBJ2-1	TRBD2	CASSLLSLAVKNNEQFF	TGTGCCAGCAGTTTATTGTCACTAGCGGTAAAAAACAATGAGCAGTTCTTC
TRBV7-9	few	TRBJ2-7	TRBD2	CASSHGLANEQYF	TGTGCCAGCAGCCATGGACTAGCTAACGAGCAGTACTTC
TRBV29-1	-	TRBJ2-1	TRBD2	CSVEGGLAGPTYNEQFF	TGCAGCGTTGAAGGAGGACTAGCGGGACCGACCTACAATGAGCAGTTCTTC
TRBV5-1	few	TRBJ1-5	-	CASSAGADQPQHF	TGCGCCAGCAGTGCCGGGGCCGATCAGCCCCAGCATTTT